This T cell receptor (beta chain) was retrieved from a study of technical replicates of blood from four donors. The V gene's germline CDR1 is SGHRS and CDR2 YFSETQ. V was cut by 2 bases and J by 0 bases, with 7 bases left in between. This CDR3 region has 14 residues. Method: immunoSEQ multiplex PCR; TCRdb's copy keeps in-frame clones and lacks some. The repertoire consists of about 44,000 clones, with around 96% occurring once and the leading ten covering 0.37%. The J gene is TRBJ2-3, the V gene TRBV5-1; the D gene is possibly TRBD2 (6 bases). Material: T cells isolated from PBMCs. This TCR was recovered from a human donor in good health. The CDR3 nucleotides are TGCGCCAGCAGCTTCAGCGGGAGCACAGATACGCAGTATTTT. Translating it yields CASSFSGSTDTQYF.